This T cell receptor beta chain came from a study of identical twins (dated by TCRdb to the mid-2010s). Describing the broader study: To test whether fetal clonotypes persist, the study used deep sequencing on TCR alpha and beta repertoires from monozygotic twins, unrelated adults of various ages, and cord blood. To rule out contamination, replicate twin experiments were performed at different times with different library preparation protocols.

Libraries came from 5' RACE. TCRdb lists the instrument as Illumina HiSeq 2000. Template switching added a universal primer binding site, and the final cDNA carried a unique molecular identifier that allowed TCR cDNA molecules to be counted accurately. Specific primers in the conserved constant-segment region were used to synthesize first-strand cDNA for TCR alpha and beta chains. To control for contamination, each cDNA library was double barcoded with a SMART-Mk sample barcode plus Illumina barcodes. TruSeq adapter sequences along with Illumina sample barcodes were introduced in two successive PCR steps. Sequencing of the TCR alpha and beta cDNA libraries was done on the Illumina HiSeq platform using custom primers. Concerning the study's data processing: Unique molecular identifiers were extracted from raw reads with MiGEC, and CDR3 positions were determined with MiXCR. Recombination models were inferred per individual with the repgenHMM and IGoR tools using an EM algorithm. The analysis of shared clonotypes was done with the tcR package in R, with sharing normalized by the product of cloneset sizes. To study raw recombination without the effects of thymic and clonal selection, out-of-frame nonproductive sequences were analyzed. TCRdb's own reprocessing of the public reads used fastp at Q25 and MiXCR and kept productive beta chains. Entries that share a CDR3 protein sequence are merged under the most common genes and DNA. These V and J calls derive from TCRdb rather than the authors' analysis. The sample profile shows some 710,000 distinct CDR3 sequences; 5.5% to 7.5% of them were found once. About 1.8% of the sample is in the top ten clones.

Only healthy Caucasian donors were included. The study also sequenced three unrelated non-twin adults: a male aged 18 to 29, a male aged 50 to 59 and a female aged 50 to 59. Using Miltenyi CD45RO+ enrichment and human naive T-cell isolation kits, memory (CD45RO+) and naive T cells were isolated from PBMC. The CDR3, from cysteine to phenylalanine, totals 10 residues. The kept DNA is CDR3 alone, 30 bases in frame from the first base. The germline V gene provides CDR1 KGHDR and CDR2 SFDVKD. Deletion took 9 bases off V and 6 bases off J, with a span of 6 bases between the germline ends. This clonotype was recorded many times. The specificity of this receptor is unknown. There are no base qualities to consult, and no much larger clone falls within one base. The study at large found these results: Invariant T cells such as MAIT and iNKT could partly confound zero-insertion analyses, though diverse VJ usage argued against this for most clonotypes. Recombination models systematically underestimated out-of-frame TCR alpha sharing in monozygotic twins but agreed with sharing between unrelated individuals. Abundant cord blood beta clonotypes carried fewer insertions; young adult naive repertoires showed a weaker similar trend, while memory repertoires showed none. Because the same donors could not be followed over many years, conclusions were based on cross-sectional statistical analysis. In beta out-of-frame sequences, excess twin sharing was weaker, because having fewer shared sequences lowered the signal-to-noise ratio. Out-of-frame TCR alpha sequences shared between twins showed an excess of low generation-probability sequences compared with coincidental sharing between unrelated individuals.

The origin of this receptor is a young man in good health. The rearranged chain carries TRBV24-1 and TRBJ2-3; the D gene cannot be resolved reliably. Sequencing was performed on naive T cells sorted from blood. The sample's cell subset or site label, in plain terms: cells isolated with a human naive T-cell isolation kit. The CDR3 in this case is CATGRDTQYF. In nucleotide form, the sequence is TGTGCCACCGGTAGGGATACGCAGTATTTT.